The 29 T cell receptor beta chains listed next were all sequenced from one sample in a study of blood T cell repertoires in COVID-19. Some clones are missing from TCRdb's copy, which holds only in-frame ones; the method was immunoSEQ multiplex PCR. Of a few hundred thousand clones in the sample, roughly 88% were seen once. Sequenced sample: peripheral blood. The receptor set was obtained from a woman aged 40 to 50 who had recovered from COVID-19.

The chain joins TRBV30 to TRBJ2-5, with D possibly matching TRBD2 (5 bases). V gave up 0 bases and J gave up 3 bases, with 8 bases separating them. This CDR3 spans 13 amino acids. Germline CDR1 is GTSNPN and CDR2 is SVGIG (reference sequence). The chain's CDR3 is CAWSVAEKETQYF. The CDR3 coding sequence is TGTGCCTGGAGTGTAGCGGAAAAAGAGACCCAGTACTTC.

The genes are TRBV6-2 or TRBV6-3 and TRBJ2-1; TRBD2 matches at 8 bases. V dropped 6 bases and J dropped 5; count of bases not matched to a gene: 0. The CDR3 sequence is 12 residues long. Germline V gene lookup returns CDR1 MNHEY and CDR2 SVGEGT. The CDR3 loop is CASSGRDNEQFF. The DNA for the CDR3 is TGTGCCAGCAGCGGGAGGGACAATGAGCAGTTCTTC.

The V call is TRBV7-9, the J call TRBJ1-2; D possibly corresponds to TRBD1 (6 bases). Germline values: CDR1 SEHNR, CDR2 FQNEAQ (reference sequence). The CDR3 is made up of 13 amino acids. Trimming cost V 5 bases and J 3 bases, with 10 bases left between them. The CDR3 DNA reads as TGTGCCAGCAGCCCCTCAGGGGACTATGGCTACACCTTC. Protein: CASSPSGDYGYTF.

The V gene is TRBV4-3, the J gene TRBJ1-2; 7 bases map to TRBD1. Germline trimming cut 1 base from V and 2 bases from J; bases unmatched to any gene: 7. The CDR3 length is 16 residues. The V gene's germline CDR1 is LGHNA and CDR2 YSLEER. CDR3 coding DNA: TGCGCCAGCAGCCAAGCCCATGGACAGGCAAACTATGGCTACACCTTC. It specifies CASSQAHGQANYGYTF.

The chain recombines TRBV25-1 with TRBJ1-2; 9 bases agree with TRBD1. Unmatched junction bases numbered 3, after V lost 6 bases and J lost 4 bases. CDR1 and CDR2 (germline): MGHDK, SYGVNS. The CDR3 covers 13 residues. CDR3 bases: TGTGCCAGCAGGAGGACAGGGGTCTATGGCTACACCTTC. This codes for CASRRTGVYGYTF.

The CDR3 nucleotides are TGTGCCAGTAGTATAGGAAGCGGGGGGGCCTCCTACGAGCAGTACTTC. Translation gives CASSIGSGGASYEQYF. The chain combines TRBV19 with TRBJ2-7; 10 bases map to TRBD2. This CDR3 region has 16 residues. Germline-derived CDR1 and CDR2 are LNHDA and SQIVND (reference sequence). Germline trimming cut 1 base from V and 0 bases from J; bases unmatched to any gene: 3.

The CDR3, as DNA: TGTGCCAGCAAAGACACCTCCAACAGGGGCTACACCTTC. Its protein is CASKDTSNRGYTF. The rearrangement uses TRBV12-3 or TRBV12-4 and TRBJ1-2; D possibly corresponds to TRBD1 (5 bases). The CDR3 consists of 13 residues. The V gene lost 7 bases and the J gene lost 8 bases, with 17 bases spanning the gap.

J is TRBJ2-3 and V is TRBV5-1; D possibly corresponds to TRBD2 (6 bases). The CDR3 is 15 amino acids. V gave up 1 base and J gave up 1 base, with 10 bases separating them. CDR1 and CDR2 from the germline V gene are SGHRS and YFSETQ. CDR3 sequence reads: CASSLWASGTDTQYF. In DNA, the CDR3 is TGCGCCAGCAGCTTGTGGGCTAGCGGCACAGATACGCAGTATTTT.

This chain links TRBV29-1 with TRBJ1-3; D possibly corresponds to TRBD1 (6 bases). The CDR3 contains 11 residues. Trimming shortened V by 6 bases and J by 4 bases, and 7 bases separated the two germline ends. CDR1 is SQVTM and CDR2 is ANQGSEA in the germline V gene. CDR3 DNA sequence: TGCAGCGTCGGGACAGGAAACACCATATATTTT. Its translation: CSVGTGNTIYF. The variable domain in full, completed from reference TRBV29-1 and TRBJ1-3, reads SAVISQKPSRDICQRGTSLTIQCQVDSQVTMMFWYRQQPGQSLTLIATANQGSEATYESGFVIDKFPISRPNLTFSTLTVSNMSPEDSSIYLCSVGTGNTIYFGEGSWLTVV.

V gene TRBV7-8 combines with J gene TRBJ1-1; TRBD1 agrees at 7 bases. Germline loops: CDR1 SGHVS, CDR2 FQNEAQ. The CDR3 is 14 residues long. After removal of 4 bases from V and 7 bases from J, the junction contained 9 bases not matched to a gene. CDR3 sequence reads: CASSSIQGRVEAFF. The CDR3 nucleotides read TGTGCCAGCAGCTCAATACAGGGGCGGGTTGAAGCTTTCTTT.

This chain connects TRBV28 to TRBJ2-2, with D unclear. This CDR3 is built from 12 residues. V was shortened by 6 bases and J by 3 bases, with 5 bases between the two germline ends. Germline V gene data show CDR1 as MDHEN and CDR2 as SYDVKM. CDR3 amino acids: CASSLYTGELFF. Here the CDR3 DNA reads TGTGCCAGCAGCCTCTACACCGGGGAGCTGTTTTTT.

This clone was seen only a few times. The gene calls are TRBV13 and TRBJ1-2; 8 nucleotides agree with TRBD1. V was clipped by 4 bases and J by 4 bases; unmatched bases: 8. The CDR3 spans 15 residues. Per the germline V gene, CDR1 is PRHDT and CDR2 is FYEKMQ (reference sequence). CDR3 DNA sequence: TGTGCCAGCAGCTATGACAGGGGAAGAGGCTATGGCTACACCTTC. Protein: CASSYDRGRGYGYTF. Drawing the rest from reference TRBV13 and TRBJ1-2, the complete variable domain is AAGVIQSPRHLIKEKRETATLKCYPIPRHDTVYWYQQGPGQDPQFLISFYEKMQSDKGSIPDRFSAQQFSDYHSELNMSSLELGDSALYFCASSYDRGRGYGYTFGSGTRLTVV.

This clone has only a few counts. The CDR3 DNA follows: TGTGCCAGCAGCATTAGACAGGGCCCCTACTATGGCTACACCTTC. Translation gives CASSIRQGPYYGYTF. The chain has TRBV11-3 and TRBJ1-2; 7 bases match TRBD1. The CDR3 extends over 15 amino acids. The germline CDR1 and CDR2 sequences are SGHNT and YENEEA. The V gene end was trimmed by 5 bases and the J gene end by 3 bases; junction bases not matched to a gene: 9.

This clone has just a few counts. The chain employs TRBV4-1 and TRBJ2-2; the match to TRBD1 covers 8 bases. Germline V gene data show CDR1 as MGHRA and CDR2 as YSYEKL. The CDR3 contains 16 residues. With V trimmed by 2 bases and J by 3 bases, 5 bases remained unmatched. In DNA form, the CDR3 reads TGCGCCAGCAGCCAACCGGGACAGGATTACACCGGGGAGCTGTTTTTT. It yields the protein CASSQPGQDYTGELFF.

The chain combines TRBV6-2 or TRBV6-3 with TRBJ2-3; D is ambiguous. Per germline, CDR1 MNHEY and CDR2 SVGEGT. The CDR3 loop spans 14 amino acids. V shed 1 base and J shed 2 bases, with 7 bases lying between them. CDR3 DNA: TGTGCCAGCAGTTACTACACATACACAGATACGCAGTATTTT. Translation gives CASSYYTYTDTQYF.

The chain is built from TRBV7-2 and TRBJ2-5; 8 bases match TRBD2. CDR1 is SGHTA, CDR2 FQGNSA, per germline. The CDR3 consists of 16 residues. Losses at the gene ends were 0 bases for V and 4 bases for J; bases not matched to a gene: 7. This chain's CDR3 is CASSLAITGGGETQYF. CDR3 nucleotide sequence: TGTGCCAGCAGCTTAGCCATAACCGGGGGGGGAGAGACCCAGTACTTC. The full variable domain, with the rest looked up from reference TRBV7-2 and TRBJ2-5, is GAGVSQSPSNKVTEKGKDVELRCDPISGHTALYWYRQSLGQGLEFLIYFQGNSAPDKSGLPSDRFSAERTGGSVSTLTIQRTQQEDSAVYLCASSLAITGGGETQYFGPGTRLLVL.

This chain joins TRBV4-2 and TRBJ2-1; D is perhaps TRBD1 (6 bases). V lost 1 base and J lost 7, with 17 bases in between. CDR1 is LGHNA, CDR2 YNFKEQ, per germline. The CDR3 consists of 16 residues. DNA of the CDR3: TGTGCCAGCAGCCAAGCGTTGGGGGCAGTTATGAATGAGCAGTTCTTC. Protein product: CASSQALGAVMNEQFF.

For this clone: Within the sample, other DNA sequences also encode this same CDR3. This chain uses TRBV10-3 with TRBJ1-1; D is unresolved. V was shortened by 3 bases and J by 1 base, with 6 bases between the two germline ends. This CDR3 has 13 amino acids. Germline V gene data show CDR1 as ENHRY and CDR2 as SYGVKD. This CDR3 reads CAISEGRNTEAFF. The CDR3 DNA reads TGTGCCATCAGTGAAGGGAGGAACACTGAAGCTTTCTTT.

The chain has TRBV7-2 and TRBJ1-4; D unresolved. V was clipped by 1 base and J by 8 bases, with 8 bases between them. Germline V CDR1 and CDR2: SGHTA, FQGNSA. The CDR3 has 13 amino acids. The CDR3 spells CASSLVGGEKLFF. The CDR3 DNA is TGTGCCAGCAGCTTAGTGGGAGGCGAAAAACTGTTTTTT.

The rearrangement joins TRBV30 to TRBJ1-4; D ambiguous. The V and J ends lost 0 bases and 0 bases respectively, with 8 bases between them. There are 15 residues in the CDR3. CDR1 and CDR2 from the germline V gene are GTSNPN and SVGIG (reference sequence). The CDR3 coding sequence is TGTGCCTGGAGTGTAGGCGGCGCAACTAATGAAAAACTGTTTTTT. Translated: CAWSVGGATNEKLFF.

The chain is built from TRBV5-6 and TRBJ2-1; the D gene is possibly TRBD2 (5 bases). Trimming cost V 5 bases and J 2 bases, with 11 bases left between them. This CDR3 contains 14 residues. Germline V gives CDR1 SGHDT, CDR2 YYEEEE. The CDR3 DNA is TGTGCCAGCAGTTCGGCCGGGGCCTACAATGAGCAGTTCTTC. Its protein product is CASSSAGAYNEQFF. Variable domain in full (rest from reference TRBV5-6 and TRBJ2-1): DAGVTQSPTHLIKTRGQQVTLRCSPKSGHDTVSWYQQALGQGPQFIFQYYEEEERQRGNFPDRFSGHQFPNYSSELNVNALLLGDSALYLCASSSAGAYNEQFFGPGTRLTVL.

This chain joins TRBV10-3 and TRBJ1-2; maybe TRBD1 (5 bases). The V gene's germline CDR1 is ENHRY and CDR2 SYGVKD. Trimming took 8 bases from V and 1 from J, leaving 14 bases between them. The CDR3 runs to 14 residues. Written as DNA, the CDR3 is TGTGCCATCGGCGCGGGGACCAATAACTATGGCTACACCTTC. It translates to CAIGAGTNNYGYTF.

This chain connects TRBV12-3 or TRBV12-4 to TRBJ1-1; the D is unclear. V lost 1 base to trimming and J lost 10 bases, with 7 bases between them. The CDR3 loop spans 11 amino acids. CDR3 DNA: TGTGCCAGCAGTTTAGGAGTCGCAGCTTTCTTT. Residues: CASSLGVAAFF.

The gene calls are TRBV7-9 and TRBJ1-3; the D gene is possibly TRBD1 (6 bases). Germline V gene sequence: CDR1 SEHNR, CDR2 FQNEAQ (reference sequence). CDR3 length: 15 amino acids. Trimming removed 5 bases from V and 0 bases from J, with 11 bases in between. The CDR3 region has the DNA TGTGCCAGCAGCCGCGGACAGCCCTCTGGAAACACCATATATTTT. It yields the protein CASSRGQPSGNTIYF.

CDR3 residues: CAWRTQGGATEAFF. The CDR3 DNA follows: TGTGCCTGGAGAACACAGGGGGGTGCCACTGAAGCTTTCTTT. The chain joins TRBV30 to TRBJ1-1; 8 bases are shared with TRBD1. The CDR3 contains 14 residues. Germline assignment: CDR1 GTSNPN and CDR2 SVGIG (reference sequence). Trimming took 3 bases from V and 4 from J; bases not matched to a gene: 7.

The sample holds a few counts of this clone. V is TRBV20-1 and J is TRBJ1-2, with TRBD1 matching 11 bases. The CDR3 extends over 11 amino acids. Germline loops: CDR1 DFQATT, CDR2 SNEGSKA (reference sequence). V was pared by 7 bases and J by 6 bases, with 1 base of the junction left unmatched. The CDR3 is CSGTGGDGYTF. The CDR3, as DNA: TGCAGTGGGACAGGGGGCGATGGCTACACCTTC.

The chain joins TRBV2 to TRBJ1-2; 7 bases fit TRBD1. The CDR3 loop spans 13 amino acids. From germline, CDR1 is SNHLY and CDR2 FYNNEI. V lost 4 bases to trimming and J lost 4 bases; unmatched junction nucleotides: 3. DNA of the CDR3: TGTGCCAGCAGTGGACAGGGCTTCTATGGCTACACCTTC. As protein: CASSGQGFYGYTF. Full variable domain (rest looked up from reference TRBV2 and TRBJ1-2): EPEVTQTPSHQVTQMGQEVILRCVPISNHLYFYWYRQILGQKVEFLVSFYNNEISEKSEIFDDQFSVERPDGSNFTLKIRSTKLEDSAMYFCASSGQGFYGYTFGSGTRLTVV.

V gene TRBV5-1 combines with J gene TRBJ2-6; a weak D match, TRBD1 (6 bases). Germline-derived CDR1 and CDR2 are SGHRS and YFSETQ. CDR3 length: 15 residues. Trimming took off 4 bases at V and 4 bases at J, with 12 bases between the two ends. For the CDR3, the DNA is TGCGCCAGCAGCCTTTCAGGGGCCGGGGCCAACGTCCTGACTTTC. Residues: CASSLSGAGANVLTF. Variable domain in full (rest from reference TRBV5-1 and TRBJ2-6): KAGVTQTPRYLIKTRGQQVTLSCSPISGHRSVSWYQQTPGQGLQFLFEYFSETQRNKGNFPGRFSGRQFSNSRSEMNVSTLELGDSALYLCASSLSGAGANVLTFGAGSRLTVL.

For this clone: Distinct nucleotide sequences in the sample also encode this CDR3. The chain recombines TRBV6-5 with TRBJ2-3; 7 bases are shared with TRBD2. The germline V gene encodes CDR1 MNHEY and CDR2 SVGAGI. The length of the CDR3 is 13 residues. After removal of 9 bases from V and 0 bases from J, the junction contained 3 bases not matched to a gene. The CDR3, as DNA: TGTGCCAGTAAGCGGGGAAGCACAGATACGCAGTATTTT. This gives the protein CASKRGSTDTQYF.